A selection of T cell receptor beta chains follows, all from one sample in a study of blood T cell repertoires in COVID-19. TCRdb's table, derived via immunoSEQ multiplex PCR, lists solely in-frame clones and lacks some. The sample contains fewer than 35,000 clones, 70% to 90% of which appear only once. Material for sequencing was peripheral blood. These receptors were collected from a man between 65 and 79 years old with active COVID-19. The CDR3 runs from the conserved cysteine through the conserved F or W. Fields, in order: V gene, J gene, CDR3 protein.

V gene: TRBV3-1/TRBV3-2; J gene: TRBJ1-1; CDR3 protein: CATRSEGTEAFF
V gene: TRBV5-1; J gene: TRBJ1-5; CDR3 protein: CASSLGHSNQPQHF
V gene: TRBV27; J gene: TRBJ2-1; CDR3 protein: CASSQGTSGGNEQFF
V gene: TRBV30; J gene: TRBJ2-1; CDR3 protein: CAWARGTAFNEQFF
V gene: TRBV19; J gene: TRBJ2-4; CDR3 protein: CASSIVRQGLAKNIQYF
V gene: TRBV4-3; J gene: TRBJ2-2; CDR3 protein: CASSQDQRTSGGANTGELFF
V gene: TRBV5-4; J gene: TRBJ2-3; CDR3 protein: CASSLGRGGTDTQYF
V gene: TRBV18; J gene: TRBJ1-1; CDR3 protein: CASSPGQGDEAFF
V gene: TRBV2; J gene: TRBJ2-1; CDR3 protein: CASGTSGRYNEQFF
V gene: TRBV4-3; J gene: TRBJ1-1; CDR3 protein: CASSPDRGNTEAFF
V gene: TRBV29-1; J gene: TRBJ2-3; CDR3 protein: CSAGERQGRRGTQYF
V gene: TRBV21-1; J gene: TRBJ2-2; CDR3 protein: CASSTDVNTGELFF
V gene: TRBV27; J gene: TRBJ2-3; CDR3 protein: CASMRHGPTDTQYF
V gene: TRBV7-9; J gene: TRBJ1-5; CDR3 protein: CASSRPPDRLGNQPQHF
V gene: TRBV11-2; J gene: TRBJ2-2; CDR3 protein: CASSQLALASGELFF
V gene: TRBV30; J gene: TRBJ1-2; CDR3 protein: CAWSVPQGFYGYTF
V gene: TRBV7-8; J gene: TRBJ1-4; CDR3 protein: CASSVGGGSRTGAAKLFF
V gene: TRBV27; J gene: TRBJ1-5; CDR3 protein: CASSLRGQPQHF
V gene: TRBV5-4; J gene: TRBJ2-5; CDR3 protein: CASSLVGQQETQYF
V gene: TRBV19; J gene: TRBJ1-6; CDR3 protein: CASSQDRDSPLHF
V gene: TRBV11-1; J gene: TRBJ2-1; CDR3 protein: CASSLDRETYNEQFF
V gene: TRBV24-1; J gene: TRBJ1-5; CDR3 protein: CATGTGVGQPQHF
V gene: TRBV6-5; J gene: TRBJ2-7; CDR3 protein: CASTRVAGSYEQYF
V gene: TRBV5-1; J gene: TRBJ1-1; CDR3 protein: CASSLGQGMNTEAFF
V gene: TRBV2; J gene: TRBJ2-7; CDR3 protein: CASKTRTSGGYEQYF
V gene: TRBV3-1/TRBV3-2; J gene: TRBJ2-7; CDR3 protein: CASSPNRGRTYEQYF
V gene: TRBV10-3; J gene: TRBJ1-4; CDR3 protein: CAISEGAAGEKLFF
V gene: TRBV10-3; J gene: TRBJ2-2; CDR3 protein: CAIMEVSGELFF
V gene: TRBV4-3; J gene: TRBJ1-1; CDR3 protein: CASSKDHQVNTEAFF
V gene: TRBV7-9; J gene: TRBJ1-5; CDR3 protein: CASSFWTGFPQPQHF
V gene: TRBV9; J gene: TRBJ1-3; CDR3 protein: CASSVGSTGERNTIYF
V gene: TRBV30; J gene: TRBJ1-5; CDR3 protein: CAWDTGMGQPQHF
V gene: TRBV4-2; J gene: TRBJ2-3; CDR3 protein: CASSQEGLGAGAQYF
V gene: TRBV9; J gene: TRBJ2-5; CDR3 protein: CASSPTLGSGGPYQETQYF
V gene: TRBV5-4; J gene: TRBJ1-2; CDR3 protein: CASSQKPGQGAYGYTF
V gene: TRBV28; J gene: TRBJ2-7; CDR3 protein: CASSFQGTYEQYF
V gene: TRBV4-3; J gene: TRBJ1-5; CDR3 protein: CASSQVWRGSNQPQHF
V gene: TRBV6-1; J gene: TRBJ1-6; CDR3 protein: CASSDQDINNSPLHF
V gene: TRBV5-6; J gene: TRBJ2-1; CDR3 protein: CASSFSLAGGQDNEQFF
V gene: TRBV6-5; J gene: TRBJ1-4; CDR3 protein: CAILTPEKLFF